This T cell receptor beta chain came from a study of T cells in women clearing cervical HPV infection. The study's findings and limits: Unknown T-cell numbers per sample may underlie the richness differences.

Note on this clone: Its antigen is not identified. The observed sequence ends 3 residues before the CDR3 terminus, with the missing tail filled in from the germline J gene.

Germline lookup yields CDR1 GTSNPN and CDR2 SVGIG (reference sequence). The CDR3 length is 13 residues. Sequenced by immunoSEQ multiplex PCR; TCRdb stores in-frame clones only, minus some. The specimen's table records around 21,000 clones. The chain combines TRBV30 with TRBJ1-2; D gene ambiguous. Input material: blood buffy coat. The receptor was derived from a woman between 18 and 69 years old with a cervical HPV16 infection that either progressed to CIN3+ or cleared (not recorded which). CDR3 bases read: TGTGCCTGGAAGCAGGACCATTCGGGGGGC. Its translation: CAWKQDHSGG. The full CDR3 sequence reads CAWKQDHSGGYTF.